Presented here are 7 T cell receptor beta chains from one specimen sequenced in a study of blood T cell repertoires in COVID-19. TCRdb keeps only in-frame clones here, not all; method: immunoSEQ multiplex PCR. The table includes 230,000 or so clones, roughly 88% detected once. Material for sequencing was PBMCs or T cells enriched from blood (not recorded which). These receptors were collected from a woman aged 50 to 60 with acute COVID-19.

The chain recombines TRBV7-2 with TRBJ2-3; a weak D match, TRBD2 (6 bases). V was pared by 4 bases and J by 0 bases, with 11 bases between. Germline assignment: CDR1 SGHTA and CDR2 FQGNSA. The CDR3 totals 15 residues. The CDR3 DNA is TGTGCCAGCAGCTCACTAGCCTCTAGCACAGATACGCAGTATTTT. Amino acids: CASSSLASSTDTQYF.

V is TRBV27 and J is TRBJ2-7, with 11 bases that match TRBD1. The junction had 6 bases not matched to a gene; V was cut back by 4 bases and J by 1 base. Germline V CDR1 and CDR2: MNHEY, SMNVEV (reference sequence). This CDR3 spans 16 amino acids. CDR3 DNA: TGTGCCAGCAGTTCCCCCGGGACAGGGGGGTCCTACGAGCAGTACTTC. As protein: CASSSPGTGGSYEQYF.

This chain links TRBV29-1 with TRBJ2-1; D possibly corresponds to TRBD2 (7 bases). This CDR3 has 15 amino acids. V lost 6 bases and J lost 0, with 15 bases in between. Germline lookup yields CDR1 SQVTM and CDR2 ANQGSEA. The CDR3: CSVVGGPSSYNEQFF. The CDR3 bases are TGCAGCGTGGTCGGGGGGCCTAGCTCCTACAATGAGCAGTTCTTC.

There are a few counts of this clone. CDR3 amino acids: CSVGEDSYQPQHF. The CDR3 nucleotides read TGCAGCGTCGGAGAAGACAGTTATCAGCCCCAGCATTTT. This chain connects TRBV29-1 to TRBJ1-5; maybe TRBD1 (5 bases). V was pared by 6 bases and J by 5 bases, with 14 bases between. Germline CDR1 reads SQVTM; CDR2 reads ANQGSEA. The CDR3 runs to 13 residues.

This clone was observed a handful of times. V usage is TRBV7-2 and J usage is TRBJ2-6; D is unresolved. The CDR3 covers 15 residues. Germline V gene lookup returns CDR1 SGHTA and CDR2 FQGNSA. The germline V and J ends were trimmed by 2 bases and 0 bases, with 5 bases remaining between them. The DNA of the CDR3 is TGTGCCAGCAGCTTACAGTTCTCTGGGGCCAACGTCCTGACTTTC. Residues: CASSLQFSGANVLTF.

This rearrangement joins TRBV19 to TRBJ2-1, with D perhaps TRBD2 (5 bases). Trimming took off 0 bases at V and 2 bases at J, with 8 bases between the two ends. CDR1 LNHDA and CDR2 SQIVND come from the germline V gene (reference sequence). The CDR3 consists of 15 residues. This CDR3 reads CASSIERLPYNEQFF. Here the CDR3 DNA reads TGTGCCAGTAGTATAGAGAGACTACCCTACAATGAGCAGTTCTTC.

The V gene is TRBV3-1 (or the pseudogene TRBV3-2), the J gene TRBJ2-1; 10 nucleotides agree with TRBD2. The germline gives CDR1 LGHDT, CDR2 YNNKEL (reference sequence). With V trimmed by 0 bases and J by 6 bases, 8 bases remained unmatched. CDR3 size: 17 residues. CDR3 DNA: TGTGCCAGCAGCCAAGAGAATCCACTAGCGGGAAGCAATGAGCAGTTCTTC. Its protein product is CASSQENPLAGSNEQFF.